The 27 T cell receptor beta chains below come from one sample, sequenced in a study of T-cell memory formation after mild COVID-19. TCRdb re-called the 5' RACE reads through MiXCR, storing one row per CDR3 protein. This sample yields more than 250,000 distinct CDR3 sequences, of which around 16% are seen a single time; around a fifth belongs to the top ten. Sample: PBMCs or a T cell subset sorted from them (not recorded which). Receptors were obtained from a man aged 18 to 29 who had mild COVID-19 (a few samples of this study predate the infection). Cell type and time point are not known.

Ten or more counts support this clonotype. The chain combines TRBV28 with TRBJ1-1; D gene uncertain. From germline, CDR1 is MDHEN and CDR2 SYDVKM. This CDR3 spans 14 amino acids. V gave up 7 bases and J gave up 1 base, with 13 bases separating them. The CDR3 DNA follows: TGTGCCAGCACCCCGATGGGCTGGAACACTGAAGCTTTCTTT. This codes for CASTPMGWNTEAFF.

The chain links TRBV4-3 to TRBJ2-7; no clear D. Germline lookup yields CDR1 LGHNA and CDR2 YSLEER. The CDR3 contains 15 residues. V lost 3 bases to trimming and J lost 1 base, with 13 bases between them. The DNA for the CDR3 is TGCGCCAGCAGCCAGTCGGTCCAGGAATCCTACGAGCAGTACTTC. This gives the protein CASSQSVQESYEQYF.

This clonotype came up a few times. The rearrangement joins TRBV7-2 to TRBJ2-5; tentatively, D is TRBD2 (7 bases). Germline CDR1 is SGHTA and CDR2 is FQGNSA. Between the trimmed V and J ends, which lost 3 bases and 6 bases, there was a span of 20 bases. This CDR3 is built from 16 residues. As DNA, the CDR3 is TGTGCCAGCAGCTTTAGGGGGGGGACATTGGGTCAGACCCAGTACTTC. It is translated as CASSFRGGTLGQTQYF.

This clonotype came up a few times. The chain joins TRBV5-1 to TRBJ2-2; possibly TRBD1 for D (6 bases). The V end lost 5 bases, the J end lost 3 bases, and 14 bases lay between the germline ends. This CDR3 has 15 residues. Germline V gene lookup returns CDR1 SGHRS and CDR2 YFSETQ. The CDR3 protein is CASRRRDTDTGELFF. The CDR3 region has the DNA TGCGCCAGCAGACGCCGGGACACAGACACCGGGGAGCTGTTTTTT.

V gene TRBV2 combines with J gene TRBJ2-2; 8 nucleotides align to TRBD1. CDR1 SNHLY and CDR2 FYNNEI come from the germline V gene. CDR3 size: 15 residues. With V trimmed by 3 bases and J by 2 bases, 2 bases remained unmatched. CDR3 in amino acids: CASSDSGGNTGELFF. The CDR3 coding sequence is TGTGCCAGCAGTGATTCAGGGGGCAACACCGGGGAGCTGTTTTTT.

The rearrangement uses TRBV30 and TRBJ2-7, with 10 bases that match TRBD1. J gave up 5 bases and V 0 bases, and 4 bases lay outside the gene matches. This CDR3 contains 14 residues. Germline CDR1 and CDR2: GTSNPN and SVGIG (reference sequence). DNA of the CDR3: TGTGCCTGGAGTGTAGGGACAGGGGACAACGAGCAGTACTTC. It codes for CAWSVGTGDNEQYF. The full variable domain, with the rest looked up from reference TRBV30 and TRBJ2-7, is SQTIHQWPATLVQPVGSPLSLECTVEGTSNPNLYWYRQAAGRGLQLLFYSVGIGQISSEVPQNLSASRPQDRQFILSSKKLLLSDSGFYLCAWSVGTGDNEQYFGPGTRLTVT.

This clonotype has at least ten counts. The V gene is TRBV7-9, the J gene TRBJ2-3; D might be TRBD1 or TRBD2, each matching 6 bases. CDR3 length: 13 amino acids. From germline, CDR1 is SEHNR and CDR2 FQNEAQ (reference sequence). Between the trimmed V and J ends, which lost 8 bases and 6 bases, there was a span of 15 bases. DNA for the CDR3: TGTGCCAGCTCCCTAGGGGGGCTGGATACGCAGTATTTT. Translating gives CASSLGGLDTQYF.

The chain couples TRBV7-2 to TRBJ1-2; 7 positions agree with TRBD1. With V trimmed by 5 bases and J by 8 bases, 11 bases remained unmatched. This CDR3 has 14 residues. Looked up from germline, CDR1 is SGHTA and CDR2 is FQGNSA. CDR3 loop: CASSPDRAYGGYTF. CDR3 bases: TGTGCCAGCAGCCCCGACAGGGCCTACGGCGGCTACACCTTC.

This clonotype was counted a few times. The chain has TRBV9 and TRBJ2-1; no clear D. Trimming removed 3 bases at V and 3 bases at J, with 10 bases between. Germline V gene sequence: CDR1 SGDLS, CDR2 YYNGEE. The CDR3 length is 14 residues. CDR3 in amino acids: CASSAFRDYNEQFF. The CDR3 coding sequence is TGTGCCAGCAGCGCCTTTAGGGACTACAATGAGCAGTTCTTC.

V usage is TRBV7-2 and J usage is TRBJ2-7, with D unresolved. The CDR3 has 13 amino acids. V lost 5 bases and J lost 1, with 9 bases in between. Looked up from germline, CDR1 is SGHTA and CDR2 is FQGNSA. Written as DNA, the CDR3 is TGTGCCAGCAGCCCAACAGTGTCCTACGAGCAGTACGTC. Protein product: CASSPTVSYEQYV.

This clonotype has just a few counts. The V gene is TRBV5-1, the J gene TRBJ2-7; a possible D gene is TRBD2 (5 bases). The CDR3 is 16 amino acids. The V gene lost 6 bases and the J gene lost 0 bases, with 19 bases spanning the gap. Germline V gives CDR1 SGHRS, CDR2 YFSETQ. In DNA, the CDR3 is TGCGCCAGCACCATCTCGGGGTCCCAATACTCCTACGAGCAGTACTTC. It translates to CASTISGSQYSYEQYF.

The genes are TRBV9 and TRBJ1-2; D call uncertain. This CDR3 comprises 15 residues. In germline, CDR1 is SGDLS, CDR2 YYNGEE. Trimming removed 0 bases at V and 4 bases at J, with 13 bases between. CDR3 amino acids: CASSVAEGSSYGYTF. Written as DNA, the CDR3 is TGTGCCAGCAGCGTAGCGGAGGGTAGTTCCTATGGCTACACCTTC. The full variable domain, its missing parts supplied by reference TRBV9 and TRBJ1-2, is DSGVTQTPKHLITATGQRVTLRCSPRSGDLSVYWYQQSLDQGLQFLIQYYNGEERAKGNILERFSAQQFPDLHSELNLSSLELGDSALYFCASSVAEGSSYGYTFGSGTRLTVV.

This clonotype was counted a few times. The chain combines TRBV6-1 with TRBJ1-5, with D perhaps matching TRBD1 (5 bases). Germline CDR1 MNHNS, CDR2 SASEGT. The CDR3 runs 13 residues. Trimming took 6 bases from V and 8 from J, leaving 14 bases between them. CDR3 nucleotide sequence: TGTGCCAGCAGCCGGGGGGGAAGAGAGCCCCAGCATTTT. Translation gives CASSRGGREPQHF.

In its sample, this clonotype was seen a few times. The CDR3 here is CASRGLGDTQYF. DNA of the CDR3: TGCGCCAGCAGGGGCTTGGGGGATACGCAGTATTTT. This sequence joins TRBV5-1 and TRBJ2-3, with D unresolved. The length of the CDR3 is 12 residues. Looked up from germline, CDR1 is SGHRS and CDR2 is YFSETQ. The V end lost 5 bases, the J end lost 6 bases, and 10 bases lay between the germline ends.

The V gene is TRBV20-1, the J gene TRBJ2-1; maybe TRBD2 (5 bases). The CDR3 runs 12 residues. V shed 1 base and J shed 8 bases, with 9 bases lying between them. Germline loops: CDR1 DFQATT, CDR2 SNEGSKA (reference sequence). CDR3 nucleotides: TGCAGTGCTAGAGCAGCGGACGATGAGCAGTTCTTC. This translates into CSARAADDEQFF.

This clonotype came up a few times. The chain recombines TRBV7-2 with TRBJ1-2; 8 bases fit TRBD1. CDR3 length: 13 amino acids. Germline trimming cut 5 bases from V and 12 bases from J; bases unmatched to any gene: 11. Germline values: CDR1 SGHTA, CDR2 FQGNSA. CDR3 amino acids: CASSLGTGPLNTF. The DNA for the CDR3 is TGTGCCAGCAGCCTAGGGACAGGCCCCCTCAACACCTTC.

The CDR3 protein is CASSLGVRTGGNQPQHF. CDR3 nucleotide sequence: TGTGCCAGCAGCCTAGGGGTGAGGACAGGTGGGAATCAGCCCCAGCATTTT. The chain couples TRBV12-3 or TRBV12-4 to TRBJ1-5; 7 bases match TRBD1. V lost 6 bases, J lost 4 bases, and 15 bases stayed unmatched. The CDR3 runs to 17 residues.

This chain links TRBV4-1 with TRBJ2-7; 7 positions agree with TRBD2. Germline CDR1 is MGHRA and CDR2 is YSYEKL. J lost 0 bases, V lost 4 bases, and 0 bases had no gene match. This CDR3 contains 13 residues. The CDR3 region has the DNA TGCGCCAGCAGCCGGGGGGGCTCCTACGAGCAGTACGTC. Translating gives CASSRGGSYEQYV.

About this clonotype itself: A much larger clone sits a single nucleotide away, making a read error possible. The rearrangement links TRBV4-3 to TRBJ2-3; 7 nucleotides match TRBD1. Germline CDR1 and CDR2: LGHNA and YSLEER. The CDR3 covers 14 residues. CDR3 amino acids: CASGPGGDTDTQDF. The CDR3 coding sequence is TGCGCCAGTGGTCCAGGGGGAGACACAGATACGCAGGATTTT.

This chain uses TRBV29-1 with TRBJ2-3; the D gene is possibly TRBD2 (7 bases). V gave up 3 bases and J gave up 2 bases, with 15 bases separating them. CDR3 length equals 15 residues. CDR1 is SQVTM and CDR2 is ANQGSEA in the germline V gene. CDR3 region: CSVEPVGGLTDTQYF. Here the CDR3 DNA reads TGCAGCGTTGAGCCGGTGGGGGGGCTCACAGATACGCAGTATTTT.

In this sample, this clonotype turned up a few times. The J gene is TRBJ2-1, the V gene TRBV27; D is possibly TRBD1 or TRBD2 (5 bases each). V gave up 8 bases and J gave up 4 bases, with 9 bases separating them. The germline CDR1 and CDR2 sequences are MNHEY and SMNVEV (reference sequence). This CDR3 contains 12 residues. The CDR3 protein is CASRGLYNEQFF. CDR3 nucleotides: TGTGCCAGCCGGGGCTTGTACAATGAGCAGTTCTTC.

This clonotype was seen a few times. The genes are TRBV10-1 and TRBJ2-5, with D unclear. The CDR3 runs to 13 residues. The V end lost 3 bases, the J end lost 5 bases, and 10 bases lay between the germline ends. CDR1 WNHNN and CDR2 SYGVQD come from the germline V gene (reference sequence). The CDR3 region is CASSDPPMETQYF. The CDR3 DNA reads TGCGCCAGCAGTGATCCTCCCATGGAGACCCAGTACTTC.

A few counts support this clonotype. The CDR3 loop reads CASSQGGPPATDTQYF. The CDR3 nucleotides are TGCGCCAGCAGCCAAGGGGGCCCCCCGGCCACAGATACGCAGTATTTT. V gene TRBV4-3 combines with J gene TRBJ2-3; a weak D match, TRBD1 (5 bases). Germline loops: CDR1 LGHNA, CDR2 YSLEER. The ends were cut back, 1 base at V and 2 bases at J, with 13 bases in the middle. The CDR3 covers 16 residues.

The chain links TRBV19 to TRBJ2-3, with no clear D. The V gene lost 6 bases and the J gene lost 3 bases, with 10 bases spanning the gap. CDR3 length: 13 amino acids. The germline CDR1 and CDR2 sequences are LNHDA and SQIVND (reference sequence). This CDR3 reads CASSLTWTDTQYF. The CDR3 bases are TGTGCCAGTAGCCTCACTTGGACAGATACGCAGTATTTT.

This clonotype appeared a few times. CDR3 residues: CASSYSTFTGVENTEAFF. The CDR3, as DNA: TGTGCCAGCAGTTACTCGACCTTTACAGGGGTAGAGAACACTGAAGCTTTCTTT. The chain joins TRBV6-5 to TRBJ1-1; 7 nucleotides line up with TRBD1. The V and J ends lost 0 bases and 1 base, in that order; junction bases with no gene match: 11. Germline V CDR1 and CDR2: MNHEY, SVGAGI. This CDR3 is built from 18 residues.

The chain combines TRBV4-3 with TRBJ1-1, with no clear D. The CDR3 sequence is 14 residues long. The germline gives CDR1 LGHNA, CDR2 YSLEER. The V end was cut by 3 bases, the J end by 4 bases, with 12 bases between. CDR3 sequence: CASSHGGLGTEAFF. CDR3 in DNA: TGCGCCAGCAGCCACGGTGGGTTGGGCACTGAAGCTTTCTTT.

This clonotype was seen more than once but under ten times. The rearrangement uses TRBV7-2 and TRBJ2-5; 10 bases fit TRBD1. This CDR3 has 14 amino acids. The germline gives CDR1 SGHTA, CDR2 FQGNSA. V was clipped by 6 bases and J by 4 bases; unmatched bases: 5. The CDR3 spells CASSSGTGVETQYF. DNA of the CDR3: TGTGCCAGCAGTTCCGGGACAGGGGTAGAGACCCAGTACTTC.